Following are 18 T cell receptor beta chains from one sample sequenced in a study of blood T cell repertoires in COVID-19. Produced via immunoSEQ multiplex PCR; TCRdb's table is partial and in-frame only. Of under 300,000 clones detected, about 90% appear once; the ten largest clones hold 1.5% to 2%. The specimen was PBMCs or T cells enriched from blood (not recorded which). These receptors were taken from a woman between 18 and 30 years old who had recovered from COVID-19.

The chain links TRBV27 to TRBJ1-1; 12 bases match TRBD1. The CDR3 has 16 residues. With 2 bases clipped from V and 3 bases from J, the junction kept 4 bases outside the gene matches. CDR1 and CDR2 from the germline V gene are MNHEY and SMNVEV (reference sequence). CDR3 amino acids: CASSLTGTGGYTEAFF. The CDR3 nucleotides read TGTGCCAGCAGTTTAACCGGGACAGGGGGCTACACTGAAGCTTTCTTT.

The V call is TRBV10-3, the J call TRBJ1-5; D not certain. This CDR3 comprises 13 residues. The V end lost 2 bases, the J end lost 3 bases, and 5 bases lay between the germline ends. CDR1 and CDR2 (germline): ENHRY, SYGVKD. CDR3 in DNA: TGTGCCATCAGTGAGACAGTCAATCAGCCCCAGCATTTT. Translating it yields CAISETVNQPQHF.

The chain links TRBV19 to TRBJ1-2; D call uncertain. Germline V gene data show CDR1 as LNHDA and CDR2 as SQIVND (reference sequence). CDR3 length equals 15 residues. V lost 3 bases and J lost 0, with 11 bases in between. The CDR3 is CASSIRSNANYGYTF. DNA for the CDR3: TGTGCCAGTAGTATTCGGAGTAATGCTAACTATGGCTACACCTTC. The full variable domain, completed using reference TRBV19 and TRBJ1-2, is DGGITQSPKYLFRKEGQNVTLSCEQNLNHDAMYWYRQDPGQGLRLIYYSQIVNDFQKGDIAEGYSVSREKKESFPLTVTSAQKNPTAFYLCASSIRSNANYGYTFGSGTRLTVV.

This clone came up once. The chain recombines TRBV15 with TRBJ2-1, with D possibly TRBD1 on 6 matching bases. CDR1 LNHNV and CDR2 YYDKDF come from the germline V gene (reference sequence). Trimming stripped 1 base from V and 0 bases from J, with 13 bases between. This CDR3 comprises 17 residues. CDR3 in DNA: TGTGCCACCAGCAGAGGGCTGGACAGTAGCTCCTACAATGAGCAGTTCTTC. Amino acid sequence: CATSRGLDSSSYNEQFF.

The chain combines TRBV6-5 with TRBJ1-3; 7 nucleotides match TRBD1. This CDR3 contains 15 residues. J gave up 2 bases and V 5 bases, and 6 bases lay outside the gene matches. Looked up from germline, CDR1 is MNHEY and CDR2 is SVGAGI. Written as DNA, the CDR3 is TGTGCCAGCAGTCTCGGACAGGATCCTGGAAACACCATATATTTT. It codes for CASSLGQDPGNTIYF.

V is TRBV9 and J is TRBJ1-1; 9 positions match TRBD1. The CDR3 covers 16 residues. The V gene's germline CDR1 is SGDLS and CDR2 YYNGEE. The V and J ends lost 4 bases and 3 bases, in that order; junction bases with no gene match: 10. The CDR3 sequence: CASSPSGTGIYTEAFF. DNA of the CDR3: TGTGCCAGCAGCCCCTCCGGGACAGGGATTTACACTGAAGCTTTCTTT.

The chain couples TRBV3-1 (or the pseudogene TRBV3-2) to TRBJ2-7; the match to TRBD2 covers 12 bases. The CDR3 consists of 14 residues. CDR1 is LGHDT and CDR2 is YNNKEL in the germline V gene (reference sequence). The J segment lost 2 bases and the V segment lost 6 bases, leaving 2 bases of the junction unmatched. CDR3 nucleotide sequence: TGTGCCAGCAGATCTAGCGGGGGGGCCTACGAGCAGTACTTC. As protein: CASRSSGGAYEQYF.

The chain joins TRBV4-2 to TRBJ2-7; no definite D call. The CDR3 consists of 14 residues. V lost 2 bases, J lost 1 base, and 9 bases lay in between. CDR1 LGHNA and CDR2 YNFKEQ come from the germline V gene. Here the CDR3 reads CASSQKQLSYEQYF. CDR3 DNA: TGTGCCAGCAGCCAAAAACAGCTTTCCTACGAGCAGTACTTC.

The chain is built from TRBV2 and TRBJ2-7; D is ambiguous. The CDR3 runs 15 residues. The germline V and J ends were trimmed by 4 bases and 0 bases, with 13 bases remaining between them. Germline V gene sequence: CDR1 SNHLY, CDR2 FYNNEI. In DNA, the CDR3 is TGTGCCAGCAGTGGGGTCCGCCCTAGCTCCTACGAGCAGTACTTC. Residues: CASSGVRPSSYEQYF.

The rearrangement links TRBV10-1 to TRBJ1-5, with D uncertain. Germline values: CDR1 WNHNN, CDR2 SYGVQD (reference sequence). The V and J ends lost 4 bases and 4 bases respectively, with 14 bases between them. The CDR3 totals 15 residues. The CDR3 DNA reads TGCGCCAGCAGTGGATCAGTCCCGGGAAATCAGCCCCAGCATTTT. Encoded protein: CASSGSVPGNQPQHF.

The chain combines TRBV19 with TRBJ2-1; D unclear. V was pared by 0 bases and J by 11 bases, with 5 bases between. Germline CDR1 and CDR2: LNHDA and SQIVND (reference sequence). CDR3 length: 11 residues. CDR3 region: CASSIDLKQFF. CDR3 sequence (DNA): TGTGCCAGTAGTATAGACCTAAAGCAGTTCTTC.

V gene TRBV19 combines with J gene TRBJ1-5; 7 positions match TRBD1. Germline trimming cut 9 bases from V and 4 bases from J; bases unmatched to any gene: 12. The CDR3 consists of 15 residues. CDR1 and CDR2 (germline): LNHDA, SQIVND (reference sequence). The DNA of the CDR3 is TGTGCCAGCCTCGCTACCGGGACAGCGAATCAGCCCCAGCATTTT. Translating gives CASLATGTANQPQHF.

To note about this clone: At one end the junction does not follow the germline gene, possibly because of a read error. V gene TRBV7-7 combines with J gene TRBJ2-4; 8 bases map to TRBD1. The CDR3 has 16 amino acids. The V gene's germline CDR1 is SSHAT and CDR2 FNYEAQ (reference sequence). CDR3 sequence reads: CASSSRDRLSKNIQYF. The CDR3 nucleotides read TGTGCTAGCAGCTCCCGGGACAGGTTATCCAAAAACATTCAGTACTTC.

The chain links TRBV5-1 to TRBJ2-5; TRBD1 matches at 7 bases. The trim removed 0 bases at V and 2 bases at J, leaving 1 base unmatched. Germline V lookup: CDR1 SGHRS, CDR2 YFSETQ. The CDR3 contains 14 residues. CDR3 DNA: TGCGCCAGCAGCTTGGAGGGGGCACAAGAGACCCAGTACTTC. Translated: CASSLEGAQETQYF.

The V call is TRBV27, the J call TRBJ2-1; the D gene is possibly TRBD2 (7 bases). The CDR3 has 15 residues. Trimming shortened V by 3 bases and J by 1 base, and 10 bases separated the two germline ends. Per the germline V gene, CDR1 is MNHEY and CDR2 is SMNVEV (reference sequence). The chain's CDR3 is CASSFAGASYNEQFF. CDR3 sequence (DNA): TGTGCCAGCAGTTTCGCGGGGGCGTCCTACAATGAGCAGTTCTTC.

This chain uses TRBV28 with TRBJ1-2, with TRBD1 as a possible D gene (6 bases). Germline assignment: CDR1 MDHEN and CDR2 SYDVKM. CDR3 length: 13 residues. Trimming removed 5 bases from V and 8 bases from J, with 15 bases in between. CDR3 DNA: TGTGCCAGCAGTCCTCAGGGGTTAAGCGGCTACACCTTC. Its protein product is CASSPQGLSGYTF.

This chain uses TRBV5-4 with TRBJ2-5; TRBD2 might be the D (6 bases). This CDR3 comprises 16 residues. CDR1 is SGHNT and CDR2 is YYREEE in the germline V gene (reference sequence). V lost 4 bases and J 4 bases, leaving 20 bases between the germline ends. CDR3 sequence (DNA): TGTGCCAGCAGCGAGGACGGAGGGTCGGTTGGAGAGACCCAGTACTTC. Translation gives CASSEDGGSVGETQYF.

The rearrangement joins TRBV27 to TRBJ2-6; D is undetermined. This CDR3 is 17 amino acids long. Trimming left V 7 bases short and J 2 bases short, with 18 bases between. Germline CDR1 and CDR2: MNHEY and SMNVEV (reference sequence). The CDR3 loop reads CASKQYDKPTGANVLTF. DNA of the CDR3: TGTGCCAGCAAACAGTATGACAAACCCACTGGGGCCAACGTCCTGACTTTC. The entire variable domain, with the rest obtained from reference TRBV27 and TRBJ2-6, is as follows: EAQVTQNPRYLITVTGKKLTVTCSQNMNHEYMSWYRQDPGLGLRQIYYSMNVEVTDKGDVPEGYKVSRKEKRNFPLILESPSPNQTSLYFCASKQYDKPTGANVLTFGAGSRLTVL.